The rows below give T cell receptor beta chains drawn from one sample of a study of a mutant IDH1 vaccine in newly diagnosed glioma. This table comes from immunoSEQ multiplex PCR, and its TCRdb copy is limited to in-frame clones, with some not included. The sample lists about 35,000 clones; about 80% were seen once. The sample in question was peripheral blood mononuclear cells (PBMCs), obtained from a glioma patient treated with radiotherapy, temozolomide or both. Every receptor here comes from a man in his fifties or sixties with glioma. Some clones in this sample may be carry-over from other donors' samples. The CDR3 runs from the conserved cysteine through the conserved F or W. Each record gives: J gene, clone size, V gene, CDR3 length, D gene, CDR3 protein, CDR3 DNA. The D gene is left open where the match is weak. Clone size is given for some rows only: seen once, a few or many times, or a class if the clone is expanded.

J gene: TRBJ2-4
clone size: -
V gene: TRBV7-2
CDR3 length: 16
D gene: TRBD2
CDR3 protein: CASSLSGSESKNIQYF
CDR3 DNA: TGTGCCAGCAGCTTGAGCGGGAGCGAATCCAAAAACATTCAGTACTTC

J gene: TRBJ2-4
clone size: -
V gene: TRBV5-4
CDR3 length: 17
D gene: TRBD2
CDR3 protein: CASSSGGIVAGVNIQYF
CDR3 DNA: TGTGCCAGCAGCTCGGGGGGTATAGTAGCGGGAGTGAACATTCAGTACTTC

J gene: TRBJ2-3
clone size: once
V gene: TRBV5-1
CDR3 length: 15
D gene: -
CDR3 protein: CASSLGGDKTDTQYF
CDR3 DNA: TGCGCCAGCAGCTTGGGGGGAGACAAAACAGATACGCAGTATTTT

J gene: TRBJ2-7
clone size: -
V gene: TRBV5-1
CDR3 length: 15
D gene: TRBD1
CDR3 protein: CASSLGQGVSYEQYF
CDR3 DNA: TGCGCCAGCAGCTTGGGACAGGGGGTCTCCTACGAGCAGTACTTC

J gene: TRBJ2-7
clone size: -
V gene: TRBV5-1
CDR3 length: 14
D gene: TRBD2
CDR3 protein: CASSLTAGGGEQYF
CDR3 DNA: TGCGCCAGCAGCTTGACAGCGGGAGGCGGCGAGCAGTACTTC

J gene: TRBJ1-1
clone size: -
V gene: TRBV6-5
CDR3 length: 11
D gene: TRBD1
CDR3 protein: CASQGGGEAFF
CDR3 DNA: TGTGCGTCACAAGGGGGCGGTGAAGCTTTCTTT

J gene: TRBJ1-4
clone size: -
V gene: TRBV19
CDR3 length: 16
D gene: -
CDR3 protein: CASSIEAATFNEKLFF
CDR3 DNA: TGTGCCAGTAGTATAGAAGCAGCAACCTTTAATGAAAAACTGTTTTTT

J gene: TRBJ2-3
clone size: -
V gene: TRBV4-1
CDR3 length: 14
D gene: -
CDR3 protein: CASSQGSVLDTQYF
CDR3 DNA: TGCGCCAGCAGCCAAGGATCGGTACTTGATACGCAGTATTTT

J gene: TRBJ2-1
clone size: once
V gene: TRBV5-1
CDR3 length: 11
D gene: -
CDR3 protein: CASSATWEQFF
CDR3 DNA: TGCGCCAGCAGCGCGACCTGGGAGCAGTTCTTC

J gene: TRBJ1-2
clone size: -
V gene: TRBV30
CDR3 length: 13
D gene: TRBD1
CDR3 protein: CAWSAGQNYGYTF
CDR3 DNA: TGTGCCTGGAGTGCGGGACAGAACTATGGCTACACCTTC

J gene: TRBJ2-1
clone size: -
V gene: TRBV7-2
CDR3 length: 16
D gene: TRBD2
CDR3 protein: CASSVSGSSSYNEQFF
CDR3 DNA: TGTGCCAGCAGCGTTAGCGGGTCCAGCTCCTACAATGAGCAGTTCTTC

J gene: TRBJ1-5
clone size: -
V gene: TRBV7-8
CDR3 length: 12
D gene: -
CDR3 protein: CASSLGGMPQHF
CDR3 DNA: TGTGCCAGCAGCTTAGGGGGAATGCCCCAGCATTTT

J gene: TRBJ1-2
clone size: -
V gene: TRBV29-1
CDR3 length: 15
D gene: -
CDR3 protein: CSVGPVRGTNYGYTF
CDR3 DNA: TGCAGCGTTGGACCCGTCAGGGGAACTAACTATGGCTACACCTTC

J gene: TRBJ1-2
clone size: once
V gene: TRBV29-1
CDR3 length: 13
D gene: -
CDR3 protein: CSVPVQVNYGYTF
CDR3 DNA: TGCAGCGTTCCCGTACAGGTTAACTATGGCTACACCTTC

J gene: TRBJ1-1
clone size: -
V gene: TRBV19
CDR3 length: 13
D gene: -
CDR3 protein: CASSIEQGSEAFF
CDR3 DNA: TGTGCCAGTAGTATAGAGCAGGGGTCTGAAGCTTTCTTT

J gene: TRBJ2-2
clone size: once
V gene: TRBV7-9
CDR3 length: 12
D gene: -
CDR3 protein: CASSLQNGELFF
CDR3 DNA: TGTGCCAGCAGCTTACAGAATGGGGAGCTGTTTTTT

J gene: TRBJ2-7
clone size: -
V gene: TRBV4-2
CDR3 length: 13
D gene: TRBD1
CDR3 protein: CASSQSGGYEQYF
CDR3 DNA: TGTGCCAGCAGCCAGTCAGGGGGATACGAGCAGTACTTC

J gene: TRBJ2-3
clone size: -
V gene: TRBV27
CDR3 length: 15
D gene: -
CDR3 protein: CASSLGGYSTDTQYF
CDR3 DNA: TGTGCCAGCAGTTTAGGCGGGTATAGCACAGATACGCAGTATTTT

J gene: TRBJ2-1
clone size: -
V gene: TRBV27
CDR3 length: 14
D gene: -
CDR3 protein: CASSWTGSYNEQFF
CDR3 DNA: TGTGCCAGCAGTTGGACTGGATCCTACAATGAGCAGTTCTTC

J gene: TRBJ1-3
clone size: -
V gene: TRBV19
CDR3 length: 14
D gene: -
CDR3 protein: CASRPASPGNTIYF
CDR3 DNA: TGTGCCAGTAGACCCGCCAGTCCTGGAAACACCATATATTTT

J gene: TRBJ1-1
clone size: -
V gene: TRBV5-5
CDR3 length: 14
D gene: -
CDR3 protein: CASSLFRGSNEAFF
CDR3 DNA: TGTGCCAGCAGCTTGTTTAGGGGGTCTAATGAAGCTTTCTTT

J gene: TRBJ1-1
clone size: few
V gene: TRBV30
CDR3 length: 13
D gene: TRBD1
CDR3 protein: CAWRQQGDTEAFF
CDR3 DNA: TGTGCCTGGAGACAACAGGGGGACACTGAAGCTTTCTTT

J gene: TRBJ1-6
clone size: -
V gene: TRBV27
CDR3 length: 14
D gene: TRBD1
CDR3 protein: CASSPGTGNSPLHF
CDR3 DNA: TGTGCCAGCAGTCCTGGGACAGGGAATTCACCCCTCCACTTT

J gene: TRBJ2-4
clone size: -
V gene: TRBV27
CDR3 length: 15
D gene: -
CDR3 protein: CAGSSRVLAKNIQYF
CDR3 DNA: TGTGCCGGCAGTTCGAGGGTCCTAGCCAAAAACATTCAGTACTTC

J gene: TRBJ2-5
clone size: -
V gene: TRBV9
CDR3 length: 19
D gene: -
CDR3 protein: CASSGKWGDGTSLEETQYF
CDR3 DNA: TGTGCCAGCAGCGGAAAGTGGGGGGACGGAACTTCTTTGGAAGAGACCCAGTACTTC

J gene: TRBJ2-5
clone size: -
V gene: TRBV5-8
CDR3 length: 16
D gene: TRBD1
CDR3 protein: CASSAYRGLVQETQYF
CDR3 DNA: TGTGCCAGCAGCGCTTACAGGGGGCTCGTACAAGAGACCCAGTACTTC

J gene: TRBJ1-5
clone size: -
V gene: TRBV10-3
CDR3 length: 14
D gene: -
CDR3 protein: CAISESRANQPQHF
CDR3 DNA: TGTGCCATCAGTGAGTCGAGGGCAAATCAGCCCCAGCATTTT

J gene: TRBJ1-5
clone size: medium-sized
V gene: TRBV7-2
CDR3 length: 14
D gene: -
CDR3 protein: CASSLGVSNQPQHF
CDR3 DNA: TGTGCCAGCAGCTTAGGAGTTAGCAATCAGCCCCAGCATTTT

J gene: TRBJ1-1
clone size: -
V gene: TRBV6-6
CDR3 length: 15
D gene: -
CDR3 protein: CASSYGGSLNTEAFF
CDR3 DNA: TGTGCCAGCAGTTATGGAGGGTCACTGAACACTGAAGCTTTCTTT

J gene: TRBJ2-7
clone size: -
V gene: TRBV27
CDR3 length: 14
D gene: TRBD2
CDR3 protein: CASSAASGIYEQYF
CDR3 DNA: TGTGCCAGCAGCGCGGCTAGCGGGATCTACGAGCAGTACTTC

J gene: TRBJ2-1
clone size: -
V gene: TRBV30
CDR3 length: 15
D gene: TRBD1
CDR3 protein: CAWSGVQGTHNEQFF
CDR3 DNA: TGTGCCTGGAGTGGGGTACAGGGGACCCACAATGAGCAGTTCTTC

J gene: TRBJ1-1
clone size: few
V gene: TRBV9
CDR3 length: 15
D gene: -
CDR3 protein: CASSVDGGMNTEAFF
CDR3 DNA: TGTGCCAGCAGCGTAGACGGGGGAATGAACACTGAAGCTTTCTTT

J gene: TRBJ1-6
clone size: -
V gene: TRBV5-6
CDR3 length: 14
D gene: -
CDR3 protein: CASSLTNDNSPLHF
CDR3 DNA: TGTGCCAGCAGCTTGACAAACGATAATTCACCCCTCCACTTT

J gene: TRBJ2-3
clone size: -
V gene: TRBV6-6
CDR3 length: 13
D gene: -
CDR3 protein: CASSYIDTDTQYF
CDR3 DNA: TGTGCCAGCAGTTACATAGACACAGATACGCAGTATTTT

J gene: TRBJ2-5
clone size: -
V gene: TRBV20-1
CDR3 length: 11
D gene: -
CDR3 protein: CSARPMETQYF
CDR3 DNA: TGCAGTGCTAGACCGATGGAGACCCAGTACTTC

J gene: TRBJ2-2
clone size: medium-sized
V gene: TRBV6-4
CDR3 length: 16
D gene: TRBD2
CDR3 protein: CASSPSGLAGSGELFF
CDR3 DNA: TGTGCCAGCAGTCCATCGGGACTAGCGGGAAGCGGGGAGCTGTTTTTT

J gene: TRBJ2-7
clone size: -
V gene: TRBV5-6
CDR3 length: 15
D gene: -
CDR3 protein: CASSLGPSASYEQYF
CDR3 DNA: TGTGCCAGCAGCTTGGGACCTAGCGCCTCCTACGAGCAGTACTTC

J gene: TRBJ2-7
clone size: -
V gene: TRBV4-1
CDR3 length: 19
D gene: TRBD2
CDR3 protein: CASSQDRGGLAGGVHEQYF
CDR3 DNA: TGCGCCAGCAGCCAAGATCGGGGCGGACTAGCCGGGGGTGTCCACGAGCAGTACTTC

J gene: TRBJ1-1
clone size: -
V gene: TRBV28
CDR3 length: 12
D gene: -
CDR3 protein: CASSRQDNEAFF
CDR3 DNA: TGTGCCAGCAGTCGACAGGATAATGAAGCTTTCTTT

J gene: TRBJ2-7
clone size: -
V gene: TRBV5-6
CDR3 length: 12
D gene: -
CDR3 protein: CASSLWDYEQYF
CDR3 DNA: TGTGCCAGCAGCTTATGGGACTACGAGCAGTACTTC

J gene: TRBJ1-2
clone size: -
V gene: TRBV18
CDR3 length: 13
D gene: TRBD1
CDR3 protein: CASSSTGTSGYTF
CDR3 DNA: TGTGCCAGCTCATCGACAGGGACTAGCGGCTACACCTTC

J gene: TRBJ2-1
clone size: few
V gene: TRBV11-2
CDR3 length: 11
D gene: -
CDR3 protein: CASSSFNEQFF
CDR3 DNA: TGTGCCAGCAGCTCGTTCAATGAGCAGTTCTTC

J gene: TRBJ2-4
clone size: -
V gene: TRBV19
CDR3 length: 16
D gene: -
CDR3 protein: CASSIGRQLAKNIQYF
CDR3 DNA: TGTGCCAGTAGTATAGGACGACAGCTAGCCAAAAACATTCAGTACTTC

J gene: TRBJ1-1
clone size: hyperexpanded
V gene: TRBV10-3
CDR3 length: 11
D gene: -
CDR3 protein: CATGNLTPAFF
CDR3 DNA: TGTGCCACCGGGAACCTCACCCCAGCTTTCTTT

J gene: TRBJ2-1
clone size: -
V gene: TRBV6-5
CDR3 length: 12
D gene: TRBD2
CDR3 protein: CASRGLDNEQFF
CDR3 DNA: TGTGCCAGCAGGGGACTAGACAATGAGCAGTTCTTC

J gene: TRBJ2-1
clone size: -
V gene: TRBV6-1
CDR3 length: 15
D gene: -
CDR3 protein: CASSGSTPTINEQFF
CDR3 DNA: TGTGCCAGCAGTGGGTCAACGCCAACAATAAATGAGCAGTTCTTC

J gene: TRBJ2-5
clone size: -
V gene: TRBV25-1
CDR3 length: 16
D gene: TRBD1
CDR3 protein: CASSATGGATQETQYF
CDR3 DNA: TGTGCCAGCAGTGCGACAGGGGGCGCGACCCAAGAGACCCAGTACTTC

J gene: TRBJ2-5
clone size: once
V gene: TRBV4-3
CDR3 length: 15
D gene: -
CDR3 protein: CASSQGGARQETQYF
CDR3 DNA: TGCGCCAGCAGCCAAGGGGGGGCGAGGCAAGAGACCCAGTACTTC

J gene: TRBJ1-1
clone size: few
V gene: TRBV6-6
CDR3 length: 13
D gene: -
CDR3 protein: CASSYSSQTEAFF
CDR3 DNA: TGTGCCAGCAGTTACTCGAGTCAGACCGAAGCTTTCTTT

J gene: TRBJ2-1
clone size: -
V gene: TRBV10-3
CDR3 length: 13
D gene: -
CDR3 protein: CATKGGGLGEQFF
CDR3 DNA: TGTGCCACCAAAGGAGGTGGTTTAGGTGAGCAGTTCTTC

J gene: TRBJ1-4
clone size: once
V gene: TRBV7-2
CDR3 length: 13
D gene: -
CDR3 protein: CASSLSADEKLFF
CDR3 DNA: TGTGCCAGCAGCTTATCGGCAGATGAAAAACTGTTTTTT

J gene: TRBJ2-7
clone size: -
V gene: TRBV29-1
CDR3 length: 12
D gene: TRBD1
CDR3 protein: CSVADRDMEQYF
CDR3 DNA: TGCAGCGTTGCGGACAGGGATATGGAGCAGTACTTC

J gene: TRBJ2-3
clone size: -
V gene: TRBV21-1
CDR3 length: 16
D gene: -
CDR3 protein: CASSVQLGQGTDTQYF
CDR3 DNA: TGTGCCAGCAGCGTCCAACTCGGACAGGGCACAGATACGCAGTATTTT

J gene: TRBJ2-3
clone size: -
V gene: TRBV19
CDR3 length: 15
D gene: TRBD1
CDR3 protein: CASSLDRGRTDTQYF
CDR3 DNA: TGTGCCAGTAGTCTAGACAGGGGTAGAACAGATACGCAGTATTTT

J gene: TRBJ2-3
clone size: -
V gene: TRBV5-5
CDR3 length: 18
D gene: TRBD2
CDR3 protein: CASSSWQSGGSSSDTQYF
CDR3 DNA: TGTGCCAGCAGCTCCTGGCAAAGCGGGGGTTCCTCCTCAGATACGCAGTATTTT